This TCR beta chain was retrieved from a study of technical replicates of blood from a few donors. Clones were read by immunoSEQ multiplex PCR, and TCRdb kept only the in-frame ones, dropping some. The top ten clones hold about 5.1% of a sample with tens of thousands of clones, roughly 86% of them seen once. CDR3 length equals 14 residues. V lost 3 bases to trimming and J lost 11 bases, with 19 bases between them. CDR1 and CDR2 (germline): LGHNA, YSLEER. Sequenced sample: PBMCs. The sequence was obtained from a human donor in good health. Some clones in this sample may be carry-over from other donors' samples. The V gene is TRBV4-3, the J gene TRBJ1-1; D remains unclear. CDR3 residues: CASSQIGRPGSAFF. The CDR3 bases are TGCGCCAGCAGCCAGATCGGGAGGCCTGGAAGCGCTTTCTTT.